This TCR beta chain was sequenced for a study of cytomegalovirus exposure and HLA in healthy donors. On the study more broadly: As released early, the data held 80 million to 90 million unique TCRs from HLA-typed donors.

For this clone: The antigen is not known.

In the PCR, 60 Vbeta and 13 Jbeta primers were used. The method was immunoSEQ multiplex PCR; TCRdb's version includes in-frame clones alone and lacks a portion of them. Here the sample spans around 170,000 clones, more than 70% being singletons. Study-level points and caveats: Across donors, sequencing depth was assumed by presence/absence analyses to be roughly uniform. As a later analysis revealed, most CMV-associated TCR beta chains appeared HLA-restricted. The study dropped some indistinguishable V segments, TRBV6-2 and TRBV6-3 among them.

Germline assignment: CDR1 LNHDA and CDR2 SQIVND (reference sequence). This CDR3 is built from 15 residues. V lost 3 bases and J lost 3; bases outside the gene matches: 8. The sample taken for sequencing was PBMCs. V and J are TRBV19 and TRBJ2-7, with TRBD1 identical over 7 bases. The sequence derives from a girl aged 10-17 years in good health and CMV-seronegative. CDR3 sequence: CASSILLGQIYEQYF. CDR3 nucleotide sequence: TGTGCCAGTAGTATTTTGTTGGGACAGATCTACGAGCAGTACTTC.